What follows are 15 T cell receptor beta chains derived from one specimen sequenced in a study of sequential checkpoint blockade in melanoma. Treatment of the sample: randomized to nivolumab then ipilimumab (arm A) or the reverse (arm B). Libraries were prepared by immunoSEQ multiplex PCR; TCRdb keeps only in-frame clonotypes and omits some of them. Of around 11,000 clones listed, approximately 60% are singletons. This sample comprised CD8+ T cells sorted from blood (inferred from file names), obtained from a patient given nivolumab and ipilimumab in sequence. These receptors were collected from a human donor with melanoma.

This rearrangement joins TRBV5-5 to TRBJ2-7, with no clear D. Germline lookup yields CDR1 SGHKS and CDR2 YYEKEE (reference sequence). This CDR3 region has 13 residues. The V end was cut by 0 bases, the J end by 1 base, with 5 bases between. The CDR3 loop is CASSLDLSYEQYF. The CDR3 bases are TGTGCCAGCAGCTTGGATCTATCCTACGAGCAGTACTTC.

This clone was seen just once. The gene calls are TRBV30 and TRBJ2-2, with D possibly TRBD2 on 6 matching bases. Germline CDR1 and CDR2: GTSNPN and SVGIG (reference sequence). This CDR3 has 14 amino acids. V dropped 0 bases and J dropped 4 bases, with 9 bases sitting between them. For the CDR3, the DNA is TGTGCCTGGAGTGTGGGTAGCGGCACCGGGGAGCTGTTTTTT. It translates to CAWSVGSGTGELFF.

The V and J genes are TRBV4-2 and TRBJ1-2; D gene uncertain. Germline assignment: CDR1 LGHNA and CDR2 YNFKEQ. This CDR3 contains 14 residues. Trimming removed 1 base at V and 2 bases at J, with 8 bases between. CDR3 loop: CASSQVGGNYGYTF. CDR3 nucleotide sequence: TGTGCCAGCAGCCAAGTCGGAGGGAACTATGGCTACACCTTC.

The chain has TRBV19 and TRBJ2-5, with 10 positions matching TRBD1. The J call may be in error: the DNA end matches TRBJ2-7 better. CDR3 length: 15 residues. Germline loops: CDR1 LNHDA, CDR2 SQIVND (reference sequence). The CDR3 sequence is CATAAGTGASYEQYF. The CDR3 DNA reads TGTGCCACGGCCGCCGGGACAGGGGCCAGCTACGAGCAGTACTTC.

This chain joins TRBV5-1 and TRBJ2-7, with a weak D call TRBD1 (6 bases). Trimming took 7 bases from V and 2 from J, leaving 13 bases between them. CDR3 length: 13 residues. The V gene's germline CDR1 is SGHRS and CDR2 YFSETQ. CDR3 amino acids: CASSRGSAYEQYF. In DNA form, the CDR3 reads TGCGCCAGCTCCAGGGGCTCAGCCTACGAGCAGTACTTC.

The chain combines TRBV7-9 with TRBJ2-7; 8 bases fit TRBD1. Losses at the gene ends were 5 bases for V and 3 bases for J; bases not matched to a gene: 6. The CDR3 contains 14 residues. Germline CDR1 and CDR2: SEHNR and FQNEAQ (reference sequence). The CDR3 loop is CASSPDRADYEQYF. Here the CDR3 DNA reads TGTGCCAGCAGCCCGGACAGGGCTGACTACGAGCAGTACTTC.

In this sample, this clone turned up a few times. The chain links TRBV28 to TRBJ1-1; D perhaps matches TRBD1 (6 bases). This CDR3 comprises 11 residues. Germline CDR1 and CDR2: MDHEN and SYDVKM. With 6 bases removed from V and 6 bases from J, the gap between germline ends came to 8 bases. CDR3 loop: CASSQGPEAFF. CDR3 nucleotide sequence: TGTGCCAGCAGCCAGGGGCCTGAAGCTTTCTTT.

This clone is judged medium-sized (0.01 to 0.1%). This chain links TRBV9 with TRBJ2-2; D gene ambiguous. Germline CDR1 reads SGDLS; CDR2 reads YYNGEE. CDR3 length: 15 amino acids. With 1 base removed from V and 0 bases from J, the gap between germline ends came to 7 bases. CDR3 amino acids: CASSVWATNTGELFF. CDR3 nucleotide sequence: TGTGCCAGCAGCGTATGGGCTACGAACACCGGGGAGCTGTTTTTT.

V usage is TRBV28 and J usage is TRBJ2-1; a possible D gene is TRBD1 (5 bases). The CDR3 totals 15 residues. Germline V gene sequence: CDR1 MDHEN, CDR2 SYDVKM. Trimming shortened V by 5 bases and J by 3 bases, and 14 bases separated the two germline ends. The chain's CDR3 is CASSVDLGVYNEQFF. CDR3 in DNA: TGTGCCAGCAGTGTCGACTTAGGGGTCTACAATGAGCAGTTCTTC.

V gene TRBV7-8 combines with J gene TRBJ1-3, with a possible D match to TRBD1 (5 bases). Deletions cut 1 base from V and 2 bases from J, with 15 bases between. The CDR3 runs to 17 residues. Germline values: CDR1 SGHVS, CDR2 FQNEAQ. The CDR3 nucleotides read TGTGCCAGCAGCTTAGATTGGACACCGAGGACTGGAAACACCATATATTTT. Amino acid sequence: CASSLDWTPRTGNTIYF.

By sample fraction, this clone is medium-sized. This rearrangement joins TRBV28 to TRBJ2-2, with 8 positions matching TRBD2. The ends lost 6 bases at V and 4 bases at J; junction bases unmatched: 7. CDR1 is MDHEN and CDR2 is SYDVKM in the germline V gene. The CDR3 is 15 amino acids. Here the CDR3 DNA reads TGTGCCAGCAGACCAGCGGGAGAGGGCACCGGGGAGCTGTTTTTT. Residues: CASRPAGEGTGELFF.

The DNA for the CDR3 is TGTGCCAGCAGCCACGAGGGAGCGGGTTACAATGAGCAGTTCTTC. This encodes CASSHEGAGYNEQFF. The chain recombines TRBV5-6 with TRBJ2-1; D might be TRBD2 (6 bases). The V gene lost 4 bases and the J gene lost 4 bases, with 15 bases spanning the gap. CDR1 SGHDT and CDR2 YYEEEE come from the germline V gene. The CDR3 has 15 amino acids.

In nucleotides, the CDR3 is TGTGCCAGCAGTTTTGCTCTACTAGCGGGAGGGGACAATGAGCAGTTCTTC. It yields the protein CASSFALLAGGDNEQFF. The chain joins TRBV27 to TRBJ2-1, with TRBD2 identical over 13 bases. Per germline, CDR1 MNHEY and CDR2 SMNVEV (reference sequence). The V gene end was trimmed by 3 bases and the J gene end by 5 bases; junction bases not matched to a gene: 7. This CDR3 is 17 amino acids long.

The rearrangement joins TRBV2 to TRBJ2-1; 7 bases align to TRBD1. This CDR3 has 15 residues. V shed 5 bases, J shed 1 base, and the junction held 5 bases outside the gene matches. Germline assignment: CDR1 SNHLY and CDR2 FYNNEI. The CDR3 loop reads CASSRQGFSYNEQFF. The DNA of the CDR3 is TGTGCCAGCAGTAGACAGGGCTTTTCCTACAATGAGCAGTTCTTC.

This clone has a single count. This chain joins TRBV23-1 and TRBJ2-4; TRBD1 is a possible D gene (6 bases). TRBV23-1 is reported as an ORF; its role is uncertain. The CDR3 spans 17 residues. V was clipped by 0 bases and J by 1 base, with 13 bases between them. The chain's CDR3 is CASSQSGSGAAKNIQYF. As DNA, the CDR3 is TGCGCCAGCAGTCAATCAGGATCAGGGGCGGCCAAAAACATTCAGTACTTC.